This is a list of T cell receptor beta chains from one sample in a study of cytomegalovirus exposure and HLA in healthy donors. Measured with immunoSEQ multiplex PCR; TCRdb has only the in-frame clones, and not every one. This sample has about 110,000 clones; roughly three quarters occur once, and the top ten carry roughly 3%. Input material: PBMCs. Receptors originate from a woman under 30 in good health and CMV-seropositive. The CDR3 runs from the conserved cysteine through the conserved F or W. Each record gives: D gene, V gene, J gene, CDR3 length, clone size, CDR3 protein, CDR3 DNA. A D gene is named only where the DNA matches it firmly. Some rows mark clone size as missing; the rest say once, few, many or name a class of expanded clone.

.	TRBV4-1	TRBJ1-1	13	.	CASAIEILTEAFF	TGCGCCAGCGCAATAGAAATCCTCACTGAAGCTTTCTTT
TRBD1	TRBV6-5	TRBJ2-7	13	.	CATLGQGTYEQYF	TGTGCCACTCTCGGACAGGGCACCTACGAGCAGTACTTC
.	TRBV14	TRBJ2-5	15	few	CASSAQAGMGETQYF	TGTGCCAGCAGCGCCCAGGCGGGTATGGGTGAGACCCAGTACTTC
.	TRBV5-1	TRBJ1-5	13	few	CASSLQGNQPQHF	TGCGCCAGCAGCTTGCAGGGAAATCAGCCCCAGCATTTT
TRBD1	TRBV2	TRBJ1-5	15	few	CASRGGTGGNQPQHF	TGTGCCAGCAGGGGTGGGACAGGGGGCAATCAGCCCCAGCATTTT
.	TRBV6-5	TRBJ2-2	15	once	CASSQGPYATGELFF	TGTGCCAGCAGCCAGGGGCCGTACGCAACCGGGGAGCTGTTTTTT
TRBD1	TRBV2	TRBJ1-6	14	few	CASSGGTGRSPLHF	TGTGCCAGCAGTGGTGGGACAGGGCGTTCACCCCTCCACTTT
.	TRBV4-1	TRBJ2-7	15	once	CASSPLGLAAYEQYF	TGCGCCAGCAGCCCACTAGGTCTAGCAGCCTACGAGCAGTACTTC
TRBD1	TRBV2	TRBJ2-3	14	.	CASSGQGATDTQYF	TGTGCCAGCAGTGGACAGGGGGCCACAGATACGCAGTATTTT
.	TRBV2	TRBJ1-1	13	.	CASSGQVNTEAFF	TGTGCCAGCAGTGGCCAGGTGAACACTGAAGCTTTCTTT
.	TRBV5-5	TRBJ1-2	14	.	CASSFFRTQGRYTF	TGTGCCAGCAGCTTCTTTCGGACACAGGGCCGCTACACCTTC
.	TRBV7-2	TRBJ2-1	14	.	CASSLERSGNEQFF	TGTGCCAGCAGCTTAGAGAGGTCGGGGAATGAGCAGTTCTTC
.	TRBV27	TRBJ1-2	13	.	CASSLGGFYGYTF	TGTGCCAGCAGTCTGGGGGGATTCTATGGCTACACCTTC
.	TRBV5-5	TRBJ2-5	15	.	CASSSRGGGWETQYF	TGTGCCAGCAGCTCCAGGGGCGGGGGCTGGGAGACCCAGTACTTC
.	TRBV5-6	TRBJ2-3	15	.	CASLQRDWPTDTQYF	TGTGCCAGCTTGCAGCGCGACTGGCCCACAGATACGCAGTATTTT
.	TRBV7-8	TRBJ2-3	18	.	CAISPSAGVHSSTDTQYF	TGTGCCATCAGCCCGTCGGCAGGGGTCCATTCTAGCACAGATACGCAGTATTTT
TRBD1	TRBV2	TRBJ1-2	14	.	CASSDRQGHYGYTF	TGTGCCAGCAGTGATAGACAGGGGCACTATGGCTACACCTTC
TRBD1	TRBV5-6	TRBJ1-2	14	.	CASSEDRVNYGYTF	TGTGCCAGCAGCGAGGACAGGGTTAACTATGGCTACACCTTC
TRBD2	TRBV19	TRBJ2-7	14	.	CASSSSGSVYEQYF	TGTGCCAGTAGTAGTAGCGGGAGCGTGTACGAGCAGTACTTC
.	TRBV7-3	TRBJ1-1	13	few	CASSINPNTEAFF	TGTGCCAGCAGCATCAATCCGAACACTGAAGCTTTCTTT
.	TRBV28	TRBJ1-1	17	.	CASSLDRWDQGGTEAFF	TGTGCCAGCAGTTTGGATCGTTGGGACCAGGGAGGCACTGAAGCTTTCTTT
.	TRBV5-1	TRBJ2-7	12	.	CASSREGTEEYF	TGCGCCAGCAGCAGAGAGGGTACCGAGGAGTACTTC
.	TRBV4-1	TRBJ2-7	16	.	CASSQDRDTSSYEQYF	TGCGCCAGCAGCCAAGATAGGGACACCAGCTCCTACGAGCAGTACTTC
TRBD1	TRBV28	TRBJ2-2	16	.	CASRRQGAINTGELFF	TGTGCCAGCAGAAGACAGGGCGCGATTAACACCGGGGAGCTGTTTTTT
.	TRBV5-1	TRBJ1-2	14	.	CASSHRQGIYGYTF	TGCGCCAGCAGCCACCGTCAGGGGATCTATGGCTACACCTTC
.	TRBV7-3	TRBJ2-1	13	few	CASSSFRETEQFF	TGTGCCAGCAGCTCCTTCAGGGAAACTGAGCAGTTCTTC
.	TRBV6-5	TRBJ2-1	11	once	CASSERLGQFF	TGTGCCAGCAGTGAACGACTGGGGCAATTCTTC
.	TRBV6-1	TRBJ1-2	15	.	CASSGSSAGNYGYTF	TGTGCCAGCAGTGGTTCGTCGGCAGGCAACTATGGCTACACCTTC
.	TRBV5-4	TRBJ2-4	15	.	CASSLGGASKNIQYF	TGTGCCAGCAGCTTGGGTGGGGCCAGCAAAAACATTCAGTACTTC
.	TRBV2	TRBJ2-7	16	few	CASSEVYWQVSYEQYF	TGTGCCAGCAGTGAAGTTTATTGGCAGGTCTCCTACGAGCAGTACTTC
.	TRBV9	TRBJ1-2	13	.	CASSVRNNYGYTF	TGTGCCAGCAGCGTCCGTAATAACTATGGCTACACCTTC
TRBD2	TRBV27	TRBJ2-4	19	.	CASTGLGSGRVPAKNIQYF	TGTGCCAGCACTGGGCTTGGAAGCGGGAGGGTCCCAGCCAAAAACATTCAGTACTTC
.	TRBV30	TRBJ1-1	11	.	CAWRRGFEAFF	TGTGCCTGGAGAAGGGGATTTGAAGCTTTCTTT
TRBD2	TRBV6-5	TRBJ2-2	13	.	CASQREGAGELFF	TGTGCCAGCCAGCGGGAGGGTGCCGGGGAGCTGTTTTTT
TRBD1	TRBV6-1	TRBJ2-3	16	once	CASSADRARSTDTQYF	TGTGCCAGCAGTGCCGACAGGGCACGAAGCACAGATACGCAGTATTTT
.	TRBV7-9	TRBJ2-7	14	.	CASTLDYRMNEQYF	TGTGCCAGCACCCTGGACTATAGGATGAACGAGCAGTACTTC
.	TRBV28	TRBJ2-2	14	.	CASGNRANTGELFF	TGTGCCAGCGGTAACAGGGCGAACACCGGGGAGCTGTTTTTT
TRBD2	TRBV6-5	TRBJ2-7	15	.	CASSATSGSSYEQYF	TGTGCCAGCAGTGCGACTAGCGGGAGTAGCTACGAGCAGTACTTC
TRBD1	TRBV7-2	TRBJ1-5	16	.	CASSPHRGQLHQPQHF	TGTGCCAGCAGCCCCCACAGGGGCCAACTTCATCAGCCCCAGCATTTT
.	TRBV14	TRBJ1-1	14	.	CASSQNQGYTEAFF	TGTGCCAGCAGCCAAAATCAGGGGTACACTGAAGCTTTCTTT
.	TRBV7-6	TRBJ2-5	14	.	CASSQRTGRETQYF	TGTGCCAGCAGCCAGCGGACCGGTCGAGAGACCCAGTACTTC
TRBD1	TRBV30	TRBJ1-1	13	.	CAWSRDRATEAFF	TGTGCCTGGAGCCGGGACAGGGCAACTGAAGCTTTCTTT
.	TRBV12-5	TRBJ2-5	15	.	CASGLARLAVETQYF	TGTGCTAGTGGTTTGGCCCGCTTGGCGGTAGAGACCCAGTACTTC